A single sample is the source of the 19 T cell receptor beta chains below, sequenced in a study of OX40 agonist ivuxolimab in advanced cancers. Measured with immunoSEQ multiplex PCR; TCRdb has only the in-frame clones, and not every one. The sample holds 57,000 or so clones; approximately 89% are singletons and the top ten take under 20%. The sequenced sample was CD4+ or CD8+ T cells sorted from blood, obtained in a trial of the OX40 agonist ivuxolimab. These receptors were taken from an adult with an advanced solid tumor such as melanoma, head and neck, liver or kidney cancer.

The chain is built from TRBV4-2 and TRBJ1-1, with 10 bases matching TRBD1. V lost 2 bases to trimming and J lost 6 bases; unmatched junction nucleotides: 9. Germline V lookup: CDR1 LGHNA, CDR2 YNFKEQ. The CDR3 sequence is 16 residues long. The CDR3 DNA reads as TGTGCCAGCAGCCAAACGACAGGGGGCGCGTCACCTGAAGCTTTCTTT. It specifies CASSQTTGGASPEAFF.

J is TRBJ2-4 and V is TRBV27; 9 positions match TRBD2. Losses at the gene ends were 5 bases for V and 2 bases for J; bases not matched to a gene: 4. The CDR3 is made up of 15 amino acids. Per germline, CDR1 MNHEY and CDR2 SMNVEV (reference sequence). CDR3 protein: CASSPLAGSKNIQYF. In DNA form, the CDR3 reads TGTGCCAGCAGTCCCCTAGCGGGATCCAAAAACATTCAGTACTTC.

V is TRBV11-3 and J is TRBJ2-7; D is possibly TRBD1 (6 bases). Germline V gene lookup returns CDR1 SGHNT and CDR2 YENEEA. V was trimmed by 0 bases and J by 4 bases, leaving 10 bases between them. The CDR3 is 14 amino acids. This chain's CDR3 is CASSLEGGEYEQYF. In nucleotides, the CDR3 is TGTGCCAGCAGCTTAGAAGGGGGTGAATACGAGCAGTACTTC.

With regard to this clone: One end of the junction varies from germline; a read error may be responsible. The chain has TRBV5-6 and TRBJ1-4, with 8 bases that match TRBD1. Germline V gene sequence: CDR1 SGHDT, CDR2 YYEEEE. The CDR3 extends over 14 amino acids. The chain's CDR3 is CASSFGQGPPRGPF. As DNA, the CDR3 is TGTGCCAGCAGCTTTGGACAGGGACCTCCCAGGGGCCCTTTT.

The chain recombines TRBV5-1 with TRBJ2-7; 7 positions match TRBD1. V was pared by 4 bases and J by 2 bases, with 6 bases of the junction left unmatched. The CDR3 is made up of 14 amino acids. The germline V gene encodes CDR1 SGHRS and CDR2 YFSETQ. CDR3 nucleotides: TGCGCCAGCAGCCAGGGACAGTCAGCCTACGAGCAGTACTTC. Its translation is CASSQGQSAYEQYF.

The chain combines TRBV19 with TRBJ2-4; TRBD1 might be the D (6 bases). Trimming removed 3 bases at V and 6 bases at J, with 15 bases between. The length of the CDR3 is 15 residues. Per germline, CDR1 LNHDA and CDR2 SQIVND (reference sequence). The CDR3 nucleotides read TGTGCCAGTAGTATCGTAATGACCAGGGGAAACATTCAGTACTTC. This sequence encodes CASSIVMTRGNIQYF.

The chain is built from TRBV25-1 and TRBJ2-2, with TRBD1 matching over 7 bases. J was trimmed by 1 base and V by 4 bases; bases with no gene match: 9. The CDR3 is 17 amino acids. From germline, CDR1 is MGHDK and CDR2 SYGVNS. CDR3 residues: CASSAVGTVLNTGELFF. CDR3 coding DNA: TGTGCCAGCAGTGCTGTCGGGACAGTCCTGAACACCGGGGAGCTGTTTTTT.

This rearrangement joins TRBV4-3 to TRBJ1-4; D call uncertain. Germline CDR1 LGHNA, CDR2 YSLEER. The CDR3 length is 14 residues. V dropped 3 bases and J dropped 4 bases, with 9 bases sitting between them. CDR3 DNA: TGCGCCAGCAGCCACCATGGCGGTAATGAAAAACTGTTTTTT. Its translation: CASSHHGGNEKLFF.

This chain links TRBV9 with TRBJ2-2; no reliable D call. V shed 4 bases and J shed 1 base, with 14 bases lying between them. CDR3 size: 16 residues. Germline values: CDR1 SGDLS, CDR2 YYNGEE. The CDR3 protein is CASSHRPALNTGELFF. CDR3 DNA sequence: TGTGCCAGCAGCCATAGACCAGCCCTGAACACCGGGGAGCTGTTTTTT. The whole variable domain, remainder taken from reference TRBV9 and TRBJ2-2, is DSGVTQTPKHLITATGQRVTLRCSPRSGDLSVYWYQQSLDQGLQFLIQYYNGEERAKGNILERFSAQQFPDLHSELNLSSLELGDSALYFCASSHRPALNTGELFFGEGSRLTVL.

The chain is built from TRBV28 and TRBJ2-3; 10 nucleotides agree with TRBD2. Germline values: CDR1 MDHEN, CDR2 SYDVKM. This CDR3 contains 15 residues. The J segment lost 4 bases and the V segment lost 5 bases, leaving 6 bases of the junction unmatched. The CDR3 loop reads CASSSGRAGSDTQYF. The CDR3, as DNA: TGTGCCAGCAGTAGCGGGAGGGCCGGGTCAGATACGCAGTATTTT.

The J gene is TRBJ2-5, the V gene TRBV6-5; D could derive from TRBD1 or TRBD2 (5 bases each). The CDR3 covers 13 residues. Trimming cost V 6 bases and J 2 bases, with 10 bases left between them. CDR1 is MNHEY, CDR2 SVGAGI, per germline. DNA of the CDR3: TGTGCCAGCAGGGAAGAGGGGCAAGAGACCCAGTACTTC. Protein: CASREEGQETQYF.

In this sample, this clone is medium-sized. CDR3 sequence (DNA): TGTGCTCTCCCCCGGTCAGGGGGTGTTCAGCCCCAGCATTTT. It codes for CALPRSGGVQPQHF. The chain is built from TRBV30 and TRBJ1-5; 7 bases map to TRBD1. Per germline, CDR1 GTSNPN and CDR2 SVGIG (reference sequence). CDR3 length equals 14 residues.

The sample holds a few counts of this clone. The gene calls are TRBV2 and TRBJ2-3; maybe TRBD2 (5 bases). CDR1 is SNHLY and CDR2 is FYNNEI in the germline V gene. CDR3 size: 16 residues. The V gene lost 1 base and the J gene lost 0 bases, with 11 bases spanning the gap. The CDR3 protein is CASSEGRESSTDTQYF. The DNA for the CDR3 is TGTGCCAGCAGTGAAGGAAGGGAGTCCAGCACAGATACGCAGTATTTT.

The count of this clone is one. The chain combines TRBV25-1 with TRBJ2-1, with 8 bases matching TRBD2. The CDR3 has 16 amino acids. Per the germline V gene, CDR1 is MGHDK and CDR2 is SYGVNS. V dropped 7 bases and J dropped 1; count of bases not matched to a gene: 9. Written as DNA, the CDR3 is TGTGCCAGCAACTCCCCTAGCGGGCTTTCCTACAATGAGCAGTTCTTC. This codes for CASNSPSGLSYNEQFF.

The chain uses TRBV7-9 and TRBJ2-7; 11 nucleotides agree with TRBD2. Germline CDR1 reads SEHNR; CDR2 reads FQNEAQ (reference sequence). The CDR3 has 15 residues. Trimming removed 3 bases from V and 5 bases from J; junction bases left unmatched: 6. In nucleotides, the CDR3 is TGTGCCAGCAGCTTGTTGACTAGCGGGATCCACGAGCAGTACTTC. It yields the protein CASSLLTSGIHEQYF.

The chain links TRBV19 to TRBJ2-7; 7 bases are shared with TRBD1. Losses at the gene ends were 8 bases for V and 2 bases for J; bases not matched to a gene: 6. This CDR3 region has 13 residues. Germline values: CDR1 LNHDA, CDR2 SQIVND (reference sequence). DNA for the CDR3: TGTGCCAGTGCAGACAGGGTCGCCTACGAGCAGTACTTC. Translating gives CASADRVAYEQYF.

The chain recombines TRBV5-1 with TRBJ1-2; no definite D call. Looked up from germline, CDR1 is SGHRS and CDR2 is YFSETQ. This CDR3 has 13 amino acids. The V end was cut by 0 bases, the J end by 5 bases, with 8 bases between. The CDR3 nucleotides are TGCGCCAGCAGCTTGGGGACCGTTTATGGCTACACCTTC. Residues: CASSLGTVYGYTF.

This clone appeared a single time. The chain uses TRBV9 and TRBJ2-7, with no clear D. The germline V and J ends were trimmed by 0 bases and 0 bases, with 4 bases remaining between them. The CDR3 length is 13 residues. CDR1 is SGDLS, CDR2 YYNGEE, per germline. In DNA form, the CDR3 reads TGTGCCAGCAGCGTAGGCGGCTCCTACGAGCAGTACTTC. Translated: CASSVGGSYEQYF. Full variable domain (outside the CDR3, taken from reference TRBV9 and TRBJ2-7): DSGVTQTPKHLITATGQRVTLRCSPRSGDLSVYWYQQSLDQGLQFLIQYYNGEERAKGNILERFSAQQFPDLHSELNLSSLELGDSALYFCASSVGGSYEQYFGPGTRLTVT.

This clone was counted only a few times. This chain joins TRBV27 and TRBJ2-6; no clear D gene. V was clipped by 6 bases and J by 0 bases, with 3 bases between them. The CDR3 loop spans 13 amino acids. Germline CDR1 MNHEY, CDR2 SMNVEV (reference sequence). The CDR3 is CASSPSGANVLTF. As DNA, the CDR3 is TGTGCCAGCAGCCCCTCTGGGGCCAACGTCCTGACTTTC.